The 7 T cell receptor beta chains below all came from one sample that was sequenced in a study of regulatory T cells in long-lasting Graves disease. Construction of the TCR beta libraries employed iRepertoire HTBI primers in conjunction with Arm-PCR of CDR3 regions. TCRdb called the multiplex PCR reads again in MiXCR, with one record for every CDR3 protein. This sample yields about 400,000 distinct CDR3 sequences, of which under 25% are seen a single time; roughly 20% belongs to the top ten. Documented time point: persistent/refractory GD, antithyroid drugs over 5 years with positive TRAb. PBMC-derived RNA was used for the TCR library. Material: peripheral blood mononuclear cells (PBMCs), obtained when the disease was refractory, from a patient treated with antithyroid drugs. The receptor set was obtained from a female donor with Graves disease.

In its sample, this clonotype was seen many times. The gene calls are TRBV12-3 or TRBV12-4 and TRBJ2-7; no clear D gene. Trimming took off 6 bases at V and 2 bases at J, with 20 bases between the two ends. The CDR3 spans 16 residues. The CDR3 region is CASSPIEWPGTYEQYF. CDR3 coding DNA: TGTGCCAGCAGCCCAATAGAGTGGCCTGGAACCTACGAGCAGTACTTC.

The gene calls are TRBV5-1 and TRBJ2-7; D remains unclear. Trimming removed 4 bases at V and 3 bases at J, with 17 bases between. Germline V CDR1 and CDR2: SGHRS, YFSETQ. CDR3 length equals 15 residues. The CDR3: CASSPGLIADYEQYF. The CDR3 bases are TGCGCCAGCAGCCCCGGGCTCATCGCGGACTACGAGCAGTACTTC. Based on the CDR3 plus reference TRBV5-1 and TRBJ2-7, the full variable domain is KAGVTQTPRYLIKTRGQQVTLSCSPISGHRSVSWYQQTPGQGLQFLFEYFSETQRNKGNFPGRFSGRQFSNSRSEMNVSTLELGDSALYLCASSPGLIADYEQYFGPGTRLTVT.

This clonotype was seen repeatedly, ten times or more. The V gene is TRBV6-1, the J gene TRBJ1-1, with D perhaps TRBD1 (5 bases). Trimming pared 7 bases from V and 3 bases from J, leaving 24 bases between. Germline-derived CDR1 and CDR2 are MNHNS and SASEGT. This CDR3 has 17 residues. The CDR3 bases are TGTGCCAGCACTGACCCTCCCCTCTTGGGGCGTCACACTGAAGCTTTCTTT. It encodes CASTDPPLLGRHTEAFF.

This chain uses TRBV30 with TRBJ1-5; D might be TRBD1 (6 bases). CDR3 length: 15 residues. Germline-derived CDR1 and CDR2 are GTSNPN and SVGIG (reference sequence). Trimming cost V 4 bases and J 0 bases, with 13 bases left between them. CDR3 sequence reads: CAWTSDRYSNQPQHF. The DNA of the CDR3 is TGTGCCTGGACGTCGGACAGATATAGCAATCAGCCCCAGCATTTT.

This clonotype appeared a few times. The V gene is TRBV6-1, the J gene TRBJ1-4, with D hard to call. Germline assignment: CDR1 MNHNS and CDR2 SASEGT. This CDR3 has 12 amino acids. V lost 11 bases and J lost 8, with 15 bases in between. CDR3 coding DNA: TGTGCCTCGAGGTCGATCGGGGAAAAACTGTTTTTT. Translated, it gives CASRSIGEKLFF.

DNA of the CDR3: TGTGCCAGCAGCGTAGGAGAGGGCCGGAGTCAGCCCCAGCATTTT. Protein sequence: CASSVGEGRSQPQHF. The chain couples TRBV9 to TRBJ1-5; no definite D call. Trimming shortened V by 0 bases and J by 6 bases, and 13 bases separated the two germline ends. Germline CDR1 SGDLS, CDR2 YYNGEE. CDR3 length: 15 residues.

This clonotype was recorded at least ten times. This sequence joins TRBV12-3 or TRBV12-4 and TRBJ1-4; D might be TRBD1 (5 bases). Trimming shortened V by 5 bases and J by 14 bases, and 21 bases separated the two germline ends. CDR3 length: 14 residues. For the CDR3, the DNA is TGTGCCAGCAGTCAGCCGGGACCCTCAAGGATTCTGTTTTTT. This gives the protein CASSQPGPSRILFF.